A single sample gave rise to the 20 T cell receptor beta chains below, sequenced in a study of CD8 T cells in ankylosing spondylitis. TCRdb called the 5' RACE reads again in MiXCR, with one record for every CDR3 protein. Of under 550,000 distinct CDR3 sequences in the sample, around 26% were seen once. General study results and limits: Typical of ankylosing spondylitis blood, it appeared, was a TCR beta motif of eight highly homologous variants.

No antigen has been identified for these receptors. Sequencing used blood, either unsorted or a sorted T cell fraction (not recorded which). All receptors come from a male donor with ankylosing spondylitis.

The chain links TRBV3-1 to TRBJ2-3; D not certain. V was shortened by 2 bases and J by 2 bases, with 5 bases between the two germline ends. Germline CDR1 and CDR2: LGHDT and YNNKEL (reference sequence). CDR3 length equals 13 residues. The CDR3 nucleotides read TGTGCCAGCAGCCAAAGGGCCACAGATACGCAGTATTTT. It specifies CASSQRATDTQYF.

The chain carries TRBV27 and TRBJ1-5; D call uncertain. This CDR3 is built from 13 residues. V lost 4 bases, J lost 3 bases, and 7 bases lay in between. Germline V gene data show CDR1 as MNHEY and CDR2 as SMNVEV (reference sequence). CDR3 amino acids: CASSSTLNQPQHF. CDR3 sequence (DNA): TGTGCCAGCAGTTCGACCCTCAATCAGCCCCAGCATTTT.

The rearrangement links TRBV19 to TRBJ2-2; possibly TRBD1 for D (5 bases). The germline gives CDR1 LNHDA, CDR2 SQIVND (reference sequence). The V end lost 3 bases, the J end lost 7 bases, and 18 bases lay between the germline ends. CDR3 length: 16 residues. CDR3: CASSIPFLHQGGELFF. The CDR3 DNA is TGTGCCAGTAGTATTCCCTTTCTCCATCAGGGCGGGGAGCTGTTTTTT.

The genes are TRBV27 and TRBJ2-1, with no clear D. The V and J ends lost 4 bases and 8 bases respectively, with 12 bases between them. Germline CDR1 is MNHEY and CDR2 is SMNVEV (reference sequence). The CDR3 has 13 amino acids. The CDR3 is CASSSLQVYEQFF. The CDR3 DNA sequence: TGTGCCAGCAGTTCCCTACAAGTATATGAGCAGTTCTTC.

The V gene is TRBV5-1, the J gene TRBJ2-1, with a tentative D call TRBD2 (6 bases). Trimming pared 5 bases from V and 0 bases from J, leaving 12 bases between. Germline CDR1 SGHRS, CDR2 YFSETQ. The CDR3 consists of 15 residues. The CDR3 DNA reads as TGCGCCAGCAGTACAACTAGCCCCTCCTACAATGAGCAGTTCTTC. Its translation: CASSTTSPSYNEQFF.

The DNA of the CDR3 is TGTGCCACCTCGGGCAGACCTAGAGCACAAGAGACCCAGTACTTC. Encoded protein: CATSGRPRAQETQYF. The rearrangement links TRBV10-3 to TRBJ2-5; no clear D. Trimming removed 10 bases from V and 2 bases from J, with 20 bases in between. Germline V gene data show CDR1 as ENHRY and CDR2 as SYGVKD. The CDR3 is made up of 15 amino acids.

This clonotype was picked up a small number of times. The chain combines TRBV29-1 with TRBJ1-1, with D perhaps matching TRBD1 (5 bases). Germline assignment: CDR1 SQVTM and CDR2 ANQGSEA. The CDR3 contains 13 residues. Trimming shortened V by 8 bases and J by 1 base, and 14 bases separated the two germline ends. The CDR3 protein is CSSTVGGNTEAFF. The DNA for the CDR3 is TGCAGCTCGACGGTGGGGGGGAACACTGAAGCTTTCTTT. Looking up the rest from reference TRBV29-1 and TRBJ1-1 gives the full variable domain: SAVISQKPSRDICQRGTSLTIQCQVDSQVTMMFWYRQQPGQSLTLIATANQGSEATYESGFVIDKFPISRPNLTFSTLTVSNMSPEDSSIYLCSSTVGGNTEAFFGQGTRLTVV.

V gene TRBV30 combines with J gene TRBJ2-2; D possibly corresponds to TRBD1 (6 bases). V was pared by 4 bases and J by 0 bases, with 9 bases between. The CDR3 extends over 14 amino acids. Germline V gene sequence: CDR1 GTSNPN, CDR2 SVGIG (reference sequence). In nucleotides, the CDR3 is TGTGCCTGGATAACAGGGCCGAACACCGGGGAGCTGTTTTTT. Translating it yields CAWITGPNTGELFF.

The J gene is TRBJ2-1, the V gene TRBV20-1; 8 nucleotides match TRBD1. Trimming at V came to 5 bases and at J to 7 bases, leaving 7 bases not matched to a gene. The CDR3 consists of 13 residues. Germline assignment: CDR1 DFQATT and CDR2 SNEGSKA (reference sequence). The CDR3 region has the DNA TGCAGTGCTTACGGGGACAGGTCTAATGAGCAGTTCTTC. Translated, it gives CSAYGDRSNEQFF.

This clonotype has a handful of counts. In DNA form, the CDR3 reads TGCAGTGCTAGTCCAAAGCGTAGCGGGGAGCTGTTTTTT. It specifies CSASPKRSGELFF. The chain carries TRBV20-1 and TRBJ2-2; D not resolved. Germline lookup yields CDR1 DFQATT and CDR2 SNEGSKA (reference sequence). The CDR3 has 13 amino acids. V lost 3 bases to trimming and J lost 7 bases, with 12 bases between them.

This clonotype was detected many times. The chain joins TRBV2 to TRBJ1-5, with 7 bases that match TRBD1. CDR3 length equals 13 residues. V dropped 8 bases and J dropped 3; count of bases not matched to a gene: 4. The V gene's germline CDR1 is SNHLY and CDR2 FYNNEI. In DNA, the CDR3 is TGTGCCAGCCAGACAGGGAACAATCAGCCCCAGCATTTT. Its translation: CASQTGNNQPQHF. The full variable domain, rest sourced from reference TRBV2 and TRBJ1-5, is EPEVTQTPSHQVTQMGQEVILRCVPISNHLYFYWYRQILGQKVEFLVSFYNNEISEKSEIFDDQFSVERPDGSNFTLKIRSTKLEDSAMYFCASQTGNNQPQHFGDGTRLSIL.

The CDR3 region has the DNA TGTGCCAGCAGCTTTTCCCTAACGGAGGGGGAGCAGTACGTC. This sequence encodes CASSFSLTEGEQYV. The V and J genes are TRBV7-2 and TRBJ2-7; D may be TRBD2 (6 bases). The ends were cut back, 3 bases at V and 7 bases at J, with 16 bases in the middle. This CDR3 has 14 residues. The germline V gene has CDR1 SGHTA and CDR2 FQGNSA.

The V and J genes are TRBV20-1 and TRBJ2-7, with TRBD2 as a possible D gene (9 bases). Trimming left V 7 bases short and J 7 bases short, with 26 bases between. The CDR3 covers 15 residues. Germline-derived CDR1 and CDR2 are DFQATT and SNEGSKA (reference sequence). In nucleotides, the CDR3 is TGCAGTGGACAGGGGTTGCGGGAGGGCCGGGAAGAGCAGTACTTC. It yields the protein CSGQGLREGREEQYF.

V is TRBV7-9 and J is TRBJ2-3, with D possibly being TRBD1 or TRBD2 (5 bases each). The CDR3 loop spans 16 amino acids. Germline values: CDR1 SEHNR, CDR2 FQNEAQ (reference sequence). V shed 3 bases and J shed 4 bases, with 17 bases lying between them. Written as DNA, the CDR3 is TGTGCCAGCAGCTTTGAGGGGATCCCGGACCCAGATACGCAGTATTTT. Protein product: CASSFEGIPDPDTQYF.

This clonotype has more than one count but fewer than ten. J is TRBJ2-1 and V is TRBV27; no reliable D call. This CDR3 has 15 residues. Between the trimmed V and J ends, which lost 2 bases and 4 bases, there was a span of 12 bases. CDR1 is MNHEY, CDR2 SMNVEV, per germline (reference sequence). The CDR3 nucleotides read TGTGCCAGCAGTTTAAAGGTGGATACTTACAATGAGCAGTTCTTC. Translated: CASSLKVDTYNEQFF.

There are many counts of this clonotype. The chain is built from TRBV12-3 or TRBV12-4 and TRBJ2-5, with D possibly matching TRBD2 (6 bases). Trimming removed 1 base from V and 5 bases from J, with 8 bases in between. The CDR3 is 13 residues long. The CDR3 protein is CASSLGAGETQYF. The CDR3 DNA follows: TGTGCCAGCAGTTTAGGAGCGGGTGAGACCCAGTACTTC.

The chain recombines TRBV20-1 with TRBJ2-3, with 8 bases fitting TRBD2. V dropped 3 bases and J dropped 6; count of bases not matched to a gene: 11. Per germline, CDR1 DFQATT and CDR2 SNEGSKA (reference sequence). The CDR3 is made up of 15 amino acids. CDR3 nucleotide sequence: TGCAGTGCTAGTGGTAGTAGCGGGGTTTTTGATACGCAGTATTTT. Translating it yields CSASGSSGVFDTQYF.

This clonotype was counted a few times. V usage is TRBV5-1 and J usage is TRBJ2-3; D not resolved. Trimming took off 4 bases at V and 6 bases at J, with 15 bases between the two ends. CDR1 is SGHRS, CDR2 YFSETQ, per germline. This CDR3 is 14 amino acids long. CDR3 bases: TGCGCCAGCAGCCTAGGTTCACTCGGTGATACGCAGTATTTT. Amino acids: CASSLGSLGDTQYF.

The sample holds many counts of this clonotype. The genes are TRBV7-2 and TRBJ2-1; D is uncertain. V was cut by 3 bases and J by 7 bases, with 7 bases left in between. This CDR3 comprises 12 residues. Germline CDR1 SGHTA, CDR2 FQGNSA. The CDR3: CASSFNWNEQFF. CDR3 bases: TGTGCCAGCAGCTTCAACTGGAATGAGCAGTTCTTC.

The sample holds a few counts of this clonotype. The chain uses TRBV11-2 and TRBJ2-1; 10 bases match TRBD1. J lost 5 bases, V lost 5 bases, and 9 bases had no gene match. CDR1 and CDR2 from the germline V gene are SGHAT and FQNNGV. The CDR3 covers 16 residues. The CDR3 reads CASSHAGTGVHNEQFF. In DNA form, the CDR3 reads TGTGCCAGCAGCCACGCCGGGACAGGGGTCCACAATGAGCAGTTCTTC.